This TCR beta chain was documented in a study of blood T cell repertoires in COVID-19. Looking at the study overall: The United States, Italy and Spain provided the acute and convalescent COVID-19 samples. T cells, B-cell-depleted T cells, or PBMCs supplied cDNA or gDNA.

Germline V gives CDR1 MNHNY, CDR2 SVGAGI (reference sequence). The V segment lost 2 bases and the J segment 5 bases; nucleotides outside the gene matches: 7. The CDR3 length is 16 residues. In the study's own analysis: Using reference gene primer amplification, nucleated cell counts were estimated. Assay: immunoSEQ multiplex PCR; the TCRdb copy retains only in-frame clones and omits some. The DNA gave D and trimming, while V, J and clone size come from that table. Found here are around 170,000 clones, roughly 90% of them singletons; the top ten hold 25% to 30%. The chain combines TRBV6-6 with TRBJ2-7, with 12 bases that match TRBD2. Sequenced sample: peripheral blood. The sequence was obtained from a man aged 55 to 70 with acute or convalescent COVID-19. CDR3 sequence reads: CASSYRGLAGGDEQYF. The CDR3 DNA is TGTGCCAGCAGTTACCGGGGCCTAGCGGGAGGGGACGAGCAGTACTTC.